This T cell receptor beta chain derives from a study of shared clonotypes between healthy human individuals. Whole-study findings and limits: Despite large depth, rarefaction showed incomplete sorted-subset sequencing. The study generally estimated greater richness for naive than memory subsets. It was observed that roughly 5.5% of naive CD4 clonotypes were shared across several donors.

Measured with immunoSEQ multiplex PCR; TCRdb has only the in-frame clones, and not every one. Of hundreds of thousands of clones in the sample, 60% to 75% are singletons; the top ten hold around 1.8%. Donors had no recently reported acute infections or vaccinations and were HIV-negative. For this clone: Its antigen is not identified.

This CDR3 has 17 residues. The junction had 12 bases not matched to a gene; V was cut back by 3 bases and J by 4 bases. The V gene's germline CDR1 is SGHRS and CDR2 YFSETQ. The sequence was obtained from a woman aged 30 to 39 in good health. The chain uses TRBV5-1 and TRBJ2-1; TRBD2 matches 8 bases. Sequencing was performed on memory CD4+ T cells sorted from blood. Sample subset: CD45RA-negative fraction. The CDR3 sequence: CASSSRETSGTYNEQFF. DNA of the CDR3: TGCGCCAGCAGCTCCCGGGAAACTAGCGGCACATACAATGAGCAGTTCTTC. Filled out from reference TRBV5-1 and TRBJ2-1, the complete variable domain reads KAGVTQTPRYLIKTRGQQVTLSCSPISGHRSVSWYQQTPGQGLQFLFEYFSETQRNKGNFPGRFSGRQFSNSRSEMNVSTLELGDSALYLCASSSRETSGTYNEQFFGPGTRLTVL.